These T cell receptor beta chains were read from a single sample in a study of T cells after yellow fever vaccination. TCRdb called the 5' RACE reads again in MiXCR, with one record for every CDR3 protein. Of some 400,000 distinct CDR3 sequences in the sample, about 19% were seen once. Sequenced here: PBMCs, sampled before the yellow fever booster vaccination. Receptor source: a man younger than 35 who received the YFV17D yellow fever vaccine. The CDR3 runs from the conserved cysteine through the conserved F or W. Fields, in order: V gene, clone size, J gene, D gene, CDR3 protein. D genes are given only for firm matches. Size is stated for part of the rows, as once, few or many counts, or as a class when the clone is expanded.

V: TRBV4-3; size: few; J: TRBJ2-1; D: -; CDR3: CASSLTSSSLSSYNEQFF
V: TRBV29-1; size: few; J: TRBJ2-7; D: -; CDR3: CSVRGGWDTASYEQYF
V: TRBV6-2/TRBV6-3; size: few; J: TRBJ2-4; D: -; CDR3: CASSYLGSSTPGQYF
V: TRBV4-3; size: few; J: TRBJ1-1; D: -; CDR3: CASSLTPGGGTEAFF
V: TRBV29-1; size: -; J: TRBJ2-1; D: -; CDR3: CSVEGTLSSYNEQFF
V: TRBV7-2; size: few; J: TRBJ2-2; D: -; CDR3: CASSLYNQRELFF
V: TRBV9; size: few; J: TRBJ2-2; D: -; CDR3: CASRRRGQTGELFF
V: TRBV9; size: few; J: TRBJ2-7; D: TRBD1; CDR3: CASGTGSSYEQYF
V: TRBV4-3; size: few; J: TRBJ2-1; D: -; CDR3: CASSQDFYKSLTPSYNEQFF
V: TRBV6-5; size: few; J: TRBJ1-3; D: TRBD1; CDR3: CASSYSDRPSGNTIYF
V: TRBV20-1; size: few; J: TRBJ2-3; D: -; CDR3: CSARDRQGLSDTQYF
V: TRBV9; size: few; J: TRBJ2-1; D: -; CDR3: CASAGGDSSYNEQFF
V: TRBV7-2; size: few; J: TRBJ2-2; D: TRBD2; CDR3: CASSLELAGGESNTGELFF
V: TRBV4-1; size: -; J: TRBJ2-3; D: -; CDR3: CASSQGSAAPDTQYF
V: TRBV7-2; size: many; J: TRBJ1-3; D: -; CDR3: CASSFMAGSGNTIYF
V: TRBV20-1; size: few; J: TRBJ1-2; D: -; CDR3: CSARGLGAMDYGYTF
V: TRBV6-2/TRBV6-3; size: few; J: TRBJ2-4; D: -; CDR3: CASSYSSGRAAKNIQYF
V: TRBV20-1; size: few; J: TRBJ1-2; D: -; CDR3: CSAHRDPGYGYTF
V: TRBV5-4; size: -; J: TRBJ1-2; D: -; CDR3: CASSFQTGKVYTF
V: TRBV6-2/TRBV6-3; size: -; J: TRBJ1-5; D: TRBD1; CDR3: CASTATGGRNQPQHF
V: TRBV9; size: few; J: TRBJ1-4; D: -; CDR3: CASSVATGENEKLFF
V: TRBV20-1; size: -; J: TRBJ2-1; D: -; CDR3: CSARGGVNEQFF
V: TRBV20-1; size: few; J: TRBJ2-1; D: -; CDR3: CSAKRHNEQFF
V: TRBV6-5; size: -; J: TRBJ2-3; D: -; CDR3: CASLDGNTQYF
V: TRBV20-1; size: -; J: TRBJ2-1; D: TRBD2; CDR3: CSAREGGGLRGAYNEQFF
V: TRBV4-2; size: -; J: TRBJ2-3; D: -; CDR3: CASSQDSDGKQYF
V: TRBV6-6; size: few; J: TRBJ2-7; D: -; CDR3: CASRPPRAGYEQYF
V: TRBV20-1; size: -; J: TRBJ2-3; D: -; CDR3: CSAQVQGGADTQYF
V: TRBV29-1; size: few; J: TRBJ2-1; D: -; CDR3: CSADRSSYNEQFF
V: TRBV7-2; size: -; J: TRBJ2-3; D: -; CDR3: CASRFSAAPTDTQYF
V: TRBV6-5; size: -; J: TRBJ2-3; D: -; CDR3: CASSYSLGGPQDTQYF
V: TRBV19; size: few; J: TRBJ2-3; D: -; CDR3: CASSIGTIASTDTQYF
V: TRBV25-1; size: -; J: TRBJ2-5; D: -; CDR3: CASSAKQTQNF
V: TRBV29-1; size: few; J: TRBJ2-6; D: -; CDR3: CSVGQAGANVLTF
V: TRBV3-1; size: few; J: TRBJ1-4; D: -; CDR3: CASSQAGTNEKLFF
V: TRBV6-5; size: few; J: TRBJ2-6; D: -; CDR3: CASSATGSGANVLTF
V: TRBV9; size: -; J: TRBJ2-3; D: TRBD2; CDR3: CASSPSWEGDTQYF
V: TRBV5-5; size: -; J: TRBJ2-5; D: TRBD2; CDR3: CASARWTGGTPETQYF
V: TRBV20-1; size: few; J: TRBJ2-7; D: -; CDR3: CSARDVQGVHEQYF
V: TRBV11-2; size: -; J: TRBJ1-3; D: -; CDR3: CASSPRGRGARGNTIYF
V: TRBV12-3/TRBV12-4; size: once; J: TRBJ1-6; D: TRBD1; CDR3: CASSSDRGQSYNSPLHF
V: TRBV7-9; size: -; J: TRBJ2-5; D: TRBD2; CDR3: CASSLGLALGTQYF
V: TRBV20-1; size: few; J: TRBJ1-2; D: -; CDR3: CSASSRQLGYGYTF
V: TRBV7-9; size: few; J: TRBJ2-1; D: TRBD1; CDR3: CASSLTGQGDNEQFF
V: TRBV7-9; size: few; J: TRBJ2-7; D: -; CDR3: CASSLEDTAYEQYF
V: TRBV12-3/TRBV12-4; size: -; J: TRBJ2-3; D: -; CDR3: CASSQKESWGISTDTQYF
V: TRBV20-1; size: few; J: TRBJ2-5; D: TRBD1; CDR3: CSARDRQGAETQYF
V: TRBV15; size: -; J: TRBJ2-1; D: -; CDR3: CATSRLLYNEQFF
V: TRBV12-3/TRBV12-4; size: -; J: TRBJ2-5; D: -; CDR3: CASAAAWGETQYF
V: TRBV9; size: -; J: TRBJ1-3; D: -; CDR3: CASSQGTANTIYF